This T cell receptor (beta chain) was documented in a study of cytomegalovirus exposure and HLA in healthy donors. General study results and limits: Earlier analysis looked at TCR beta V segments, and most were productive about 87% or about 30% of the time.

The germline V and J ends were trimmed by 5 bases and 0 bases, with 11 bases remaining between them. The CDR3 runs 14 residues. The germline gives CDR1 SGHRS, CDR2 YFSETQ. This clone was found once. The antigen remains unidentified. PCR used 60 Vbeta primers and 13 Jbeta primers. Some clones are missing from TCRdb's copy, which holds only in-frame ones; the method was immunoSEQ multiplex PCR. The table lists some 150,000 clones, roughly 79% of them singletons. The sequence derives from a male donor in good health and CMV-seronegative. Material for sequencing was PBMCs. The V gene is TRBV5-1, the J gene TRBJ1-1, with D possibly TRBD1 on 6 matching bases. CDR3 sequence: CASSPGHMNTEAFF. CDR3 bases: TGCGCCAGCAGTCCGGGACACATGAACACTGAAGCTTTCTTT.